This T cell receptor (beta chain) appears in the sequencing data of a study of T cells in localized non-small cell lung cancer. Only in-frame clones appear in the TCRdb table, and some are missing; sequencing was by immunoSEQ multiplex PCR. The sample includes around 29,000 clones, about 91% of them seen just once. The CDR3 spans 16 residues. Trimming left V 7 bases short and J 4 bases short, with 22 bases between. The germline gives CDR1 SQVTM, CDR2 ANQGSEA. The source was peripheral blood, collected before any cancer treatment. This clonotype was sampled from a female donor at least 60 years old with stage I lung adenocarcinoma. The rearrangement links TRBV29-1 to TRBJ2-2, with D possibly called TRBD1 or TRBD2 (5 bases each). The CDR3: CSAEVGDRGLTGELFF. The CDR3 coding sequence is TGCAGCGCCGAGGTTGGTGACCGGGGCCTCACCGGGGAGCTGTTTTTT.